This TCR beta chain originates from a study of cytomegalovirus exposure and HLA in healthy donors. About the study: Genotyping showed approximately 81% of about 370 donors falling in the Caucasian-associated ancestry cluster.

Germline V lookup: CDR1 LNHDA, CDR2 SQIVND (reference sequence). This CDR3 contains 17 residues. V shed 5 bases and J 0 bases; nucleotides not matched to a gene: 5. Use of 60 Vbeta and 13 Jbeta primers characterized the PCR. Authors' processing steps: Later reanalysis found 80 million or so unique TCR beta chains, roughly 10 million of them shared. TCRdb keeps only in-frame clones here, not all; method: immunoSEQ multiplex PCR. V, J and clone size are those of that table, while D and trimming were read from the DNA. The sample includes 150,000 or so clones, approximately 82% seen only once; the top ten take 1.4%. With regard to this clone: Its antigen is undetermined.

Overall study findings and caveats: Across HLA loci, a later analysis found differing TCR association rates, with DRB1 most and HLA-C fewest. The sole available immune exposure information was CMV serostatus.

The rearrangement uses TRBV19 and TRBJ2-6; the match to TRBD2 covers 9 bases. The clonotype was recovered from a man between 25 and 39 years old in good health and CMV-seropositive. The sample comprised PBMCs. CDR3 sequence reads: CASSWRGGASGANVLTF. The CDR3 nucleotides read TGTGCCAGTAGTTGGCGGGGGGGGGCCTCTGGGGCCAACGTCCTGACTTTC.